The 24 T cell receptor beta chains below all came from one sample that was sequenced in a study of OX40 agonist ivuxolimab in advanced cancers. Here immunoSEQ multiplex PCR was the method, and the copy in TCRdb shows in-frame clones only, minus some. Here the sample spans about 32,000 clones, 80% to 95% being singletons. Sample: CD4+ or CD8+ T cells sorted from blood, taken in a trial of the OX40 agonist ivuxolimab. These receptors were obtained from an adult with an advanced solid tumor such as melanoma, head and neck, liver or kidney cancer.

This clone was observed a few times. This rearrangement joins TRBV5-6 to TRBJ2-7; 7 nucleotides line up with TRBD1. The CDR3 spans 14 residues. V lost 2 bases and J lost 0; bases outside the gene matches: 2. The germline gives CDR1 SGHDT, CDR2 YYEEEE. Here the CDR3 DNA reads TGTGCCAGCAGCTTCGGGACAGCCTCCTACGAGCAGTACTTC. It codes for CASSFGTASYEQYF.

This chain joins TRBV5-1 and TRBJ2-3; D uncertain. There are 16 residues in the CDR3. Trimming took off 4 bases at V and 2 bases at J, with 17 bases between the two ends. CDR1 SGHRS and CDR2 YFSETQ come from the germline V gene. CDR3 bases: TGCGCCAGCAGCGCAGGCAGAGGTAGTCTCACAGATACGCAGTATTTT. Translating gives CASSAGRGSLTDTQYF.

The count of this clone is one. The chain employs TRBV6-5 and TRBJ1-1, with 8 bases matching TRBD1. After removal of 0 bases from V and 5 bases from J, the junction contained 8 bases not matched to a gene. The CDR3 runs to 16 residues. Germline V gene data show CDR1 as MNHEY and CDR2 as SVGAGI. The CDR3 coding sequence is TGTGCCAGCAGTTACTCGCCAGGGGGCGTAGAAACTGAAGCTTTCTTT. Its protein product is CASSYSPGGVETEAFF.

The rearrangement joins TRBV2 to TRBJ1-2, with D uncertain. CDR1 is SNHLY and CDR2 is FYNNEI in the germline V gene. CDR3 length: 13 amino acids. V was clipped by 1 base and J by 4 bases, with 7 bases between them. In DNA form, the CDR3 reads TGTGCCAGCAGTGAAGGGGTGCTCTATGGCTACACCTTC. As protein: CASSEGVLYGYTF. Using reference TRBV2 and TRBJ1-2 for the parts outside the CDR3, the full variable domain is EPEVTQTPSHQVTQMGQEVILRCVPISNHLYFYWYRQILGQKVEFLVSFYNNEISEKSEIFDDQFSVERPDGSNFTLKIRSTKLEDSAMYFCASSEGVLYGYTFGSGTRLTVV.

The chain carries TRBV27 and TRBJ2-7, with 7 positions matching TRBD1. The V and J ends lost 5 bases and 5 bases, in that order; junction bases with no gene match: 15. The CDR3 is 16 residues long. The germline V gene has CDR1 MNHEY and CDR2 SMNVEV (reference sequence). CDR3 amino acids: CASSLSPGTASNEQYF. In nucleotides, the CDR3 is TGTGCCAGCAGTCTCTCCCCCGGGACAGCGTCCAACGAGCAGTACTTC.

The CDR3 nucleotides are TGTGCCAGCAGTTTCGGCAGGGGGCGGACTGAAGCTTTCTTT. Its protein is CASSFGRGRTEAFF. The chain recombines TRBV28 with TRBJ1-1; 8 bases are a match to TRBD1. CDR3 length: 14 amino acids. Germline lookup yields CDR1 MDHEN and CDR2 SYDVKM. Trimming at V came to 3 bases and at J to 5 bases, leaving 5 bases not matched to a gene.

This clone was recorded only once. V is TRBV29-1 and J is TRBJ2-7; D ambiguous. V was cut by 5 bases and J by 1 base, with 6 bases left in between. The CDR3 consists of 11 residues. CDR1 is SQVTM and CDR2 is ANQGSEA in the germline V gene. CDR3 sequence reads: CSVRGSYEQYF. The CDR3 nucleotides are TGCAGCGTTCGTGGTTCCTACGAGCAGTACTTC.

V is TRBV2 and J is TRBJ1-1, with D possibly matching TRBD1 (5 bases). Germline V CDR1 and CDR2: SNHLY, FYNNEI. The germline V and J ends were trimmed by 7 bases and 12 bases, with 18 bases remaining between them. The CDR3 has 12 amino acids. The CDR3 DNA is TGTGCCAGCACTAGGGGCGAGGATGTGACTTTCTTT. This translates into CASTRGEDVTFF.

V and J are TRBV5-5 and TRBJ2-7, with D perhaps given as TRBD1 or TRBD2 (5 bases each). The CDR3 runs 13 residues. Germline CDR1 and CDR2: SGHKS and YYEKEE (reference sequence). With 7 bases removed from V and 0 bases from J, the gap between germline ends came to 11 bases. DNA for the CDR3: TGTGCCAGCTGGGGGATAAGCTCCTACGAGCAGTACTTC. It translates to CASWGISSYEQYF.

CDR3 sequence: CASSQDEGAGANVLTF. As DNA, the CDR3 is TGCGCCAGCAGCCAAGATGAGGGGGCCGGGGCCAACGTCCTGACTTTC. The rearrangement joins TRBV4-1 to TRBJ2-6; 7 nucleotides line up with TRBD1. The V gene's germline CDR1 is MGHRA and CDR2 YSYEKL. The CDR3 spans 16 residues. V shed 0 bases and J 4 bases; nucleotides not matched to a gene: 3.

The V gene is TRBV6-5, the J gene TRBJ2-7; no clear D. V was trimmed by 2 bases and J by 0 bases, leaving 8 bases between them. The CDR3 is 14 residues long. CDR1 and CDR2 from the germline V gene are MNHEY and SVGAGI. The CDR3 loop is CASSYNVGSYEQYF. The CDR3 nucleotides read TGTGCCAGCAGTTACAATGTGGGCTCCTACGAGCAGTACTTC.

The chain has TRBV4-3 and TRBJ2-1, with 9 bases fitting TRBD2. The CDR3 covers 16 residues. V was pared by 4 bases and J by 6 bases, with 10 bases of the junction left unmatched. Germline loops: CDR1 LGHNA, CDR2 YSLEER. CDR3 DNA: TGCGCCAGCAGCCCCGGGGGGCGGGAGGGCCCCAATGAGCAGTTCTTC. This codes for CASSPGGREGPNEQFF.

The rearrangement joins TRBV7-9 to TRBJ2-1, with TRBD2 matching 8 bases. Germline loops: CDR1 SEHNR, CDR2 FQNEAQ (reference sequence). V dropped 5 bases and J dropped 7; count of bases not matched to a gene: 13. The length of the CDR3 is 16 residues. CDR3 loop: CASSQGFSGMGNEQFF. CDR3 coding DNA: TGTGCCAGCAGCCAAGGCTTTAGCGGGATGGGGAATGAGCAGTTCTTC.

This chain connects TRBV30 to TRBJ2-3, with 8 bases fitting TRBD2. J was trimmed by 2 bases and V by 0 bases; bases with no gene match: 13. Germline CDR1 is GTSNPN and CDR2 is SVGIG (reference sequence). The length of the CDR3 is 18 residues. The CDR3 protein is CAWSVLSGGSGDTDTQYF. Here the CDR3 DNA reads TGTGCCTGGAGTGTACTATCTGGGGGTAGCGGGGACACAGATACGCAGTATTTT. Full variable domain (missing parts from reference TRBV30 and TRBJ2-3): SQTIHQWPATLVQPVGSPLSLECTVEGTSNPNLYWYRQAAGRGLQLLFYSVGIGQISSEVPQNLSASRPQDRQFILSSKKLLLSDSGFYLCAWSVLSGGSGDTDTQYFGPGTRLTVL.

The CDR3 DNA follows: TGTGCCAGCAGTCTGTTAGCGGGAGTGGATTACGAGCAGTACTTC. Amino acids: CASSLLAGVDYEQYF. V usage is TRBV27 and J usage is TRBJ2-7; 9 bases line up with TRBD2. J lost 4 bases, V lost 5 bases, and 9 bases had no gene match. CDR1 is MNHEY, CDR2 SMNVEV, per germline (reference sequence). This CDR3 is 15 amino acids long.

The chain is built from TRBV7-9 and TRBJ1-4; TRBD1 is a possible D gene (5 bases). This CDR3 is built from 16 residues. The V and J ends lost 0 bases and 4 bases respectively, with 12 bases between them. Germline CDR1 is SEHNR and CDR2 is FQNEAQ (reference sequence). This CDR3 reads CASSLALDSYNEKLFF. Here the CDR3 DNA reads TGTGCCAGCAGCTTAGCGTTAGACAGCTATAATGAAAAACTGTTTTTT.

This chain joins TRBV11-2 and TRBJ1-1, with TRBD1 identical over 9 bases. J was trimmed by 6 bases and V by 1 base; bases with no gene match: 15. Germline CDR1 reads SGHAT; CDR2 reads FQNNGV. The CDR3 spans 18 residues. CDR3 bases: TGTGCCAGCAGCTTAGCTATCTCCCCCCCAGGACAGGGGTCTGAAGCTTTCTTT. Its translation: CASSLAISPPGQGSEAFF.

The J gene is TRBJ2-1, the V gene TRBV7-3; tentative D call: TRBD2 (6 bases). From germline, CDR1 is SGHTA and CDR2 FQGTGA. The CDR3 has 13 residues. Trimming removed 3 bases at V and 5 bases at J, with 8 bases between. This CDR3 reads CASSLGLNNEQFF. The CDR3 region has the DNA TGTGCCAGCAGCTTGGGACTGAACAATGAGCAGTTCTTC.

The rearrangement uses TRBV5-1 and TRBJ2-1, with 9 bases that match TRBD2. Germline V CDR1 and CDR2: SGHRS, YFSETQ. The CDR3 loop spans 15 amino acids. The J segment lost 6 bases and the V segment lost 1 base, leaving 5 bases of the junction unmatched. The CDR3 loop reads CASSLYSGGPNEQFF. The CDR3 DNA reads TGCGCCAGCAGCTTGTATAGCGGGGGCCCCAATGAGCAGTTCTTC.

This sequence joins TRBV9 and TRBJ1-4; 10 bases agree with TRBD1. Germline trimming cut 4 bases from V and 5 bases from J; bases unmatched to any gene: 5. This CDR3 has 15 amino acids. Germline CDR1 is SGDLS and CDR2 is YYNGEE. The CDR3: CASSRQGALNEKLFF. CDR3 nucleotide sequence: TGTGCCAGCAGCCGACAGGGGGCCCTAAATGAAAAACTGTTTTTT.

The chain carries TRBV9 and TRBJ2-1, with D perhaps matching TRBD2 (6 bases). Trimming shortened V by 0 bases and J by 0 bases, and 19 bases separated the two germline ends. Germline V gives CDR1 SGDLS, CDR2 YYNGEE. The CDR3 spans 19 residues. Written as DNA, the CDR3 is TGTGCCAGCAGCGTAGGGAGCGGGCTAGGAGAAGACTCCTACAATGAGCAGTTCTTC. Translated, it gives CASSVGSGLGEDSYNEQFF.

The chain employs TRBV7-6 and TRBJ2-3, with 15 bases fitting TRBD2. Germline V gene data show CDR1 as SGHVS and CDR2 as FNYEAQ. The CDR3 is 16 residues long. V gave up 10 bases and J gave up 5 bases; unmatched junction bases: 10. The CDR3 protein is CATQPGTSGGRDTQYF. The CDR3 DNA reads TGTGCCACGCAGCCCGGGACTAGCGGGGGGAGAGATACGCAGTATTTT.

The chain carries TRBV13 and TRBJ2-7; D is unresolved. The CDR3 has 13 amino acids. V was pared by 4 bases and J by 6 bases, with 13 bases between. From germline, CDR1 is PRHDT and CDR2 FYEKMQ (reference sequence). CDR3 amino acids: CASSSTGQREQYF. The CDR3, as DNA: TGTGCCAGCAGCTCCACCGGGCAGCGCGAGCAGTACTTC. The variable domain in full, with the rest retrieved from reference TRBV13 and TRBJ2-7, is AAGVIQSPRHLIKEKRETATLKCYPIPRHDTVYWYQQGPGQDPQFLISFYEKMQSDKGSIPDRFSAQQFSDYHSELNMSSLELGDSALYFCASSSTGQREQYFGPGTRLTVT.

The gene calls are TRBV9 and TRBJ2-1; no firm D call. Germline values: CDR1 SGDLS, CDR2 YYNGEE. CDR3 length: 12 residues. The V and J ends lost 4 bases and 2 bases respectively, with 4 bases between them. The CDR3 coding sequence is TGTGCCAGCAGCCTTACCTACAATGAGCAGTTCTTC. It encodes CASSLTYNEQFF.